This is a list of T cell receptor beta chains from one sample in a study. TCRdb reanalysed the 5' RACE reads using MiXCR and keeps one entry per CDR3 protein. The sample lists 8,900 or so distinct CDR3 sequences, 65% to 70% seen once, with more than 4% in the top ten. Material: tumor-infiltrating naive CD4+ T cells sorted from the breast tumor. The receptor set was obtained from a female donor with breast cancer. Each CDR3 is given with its conserved first and last residue. The order of the fields is D gene, J gene, V gene, clone size, CDR3 DNA, CDR3 protein. D genes are given only for firm matches. Part of the rows lack a size; the others show once, few, many or a class for expanded clones.

D gene: NA
J gene: TRBJ2-2
V gene: TRBV12-2
clone size: few
CDR3 DNA: TGTGCAAGTCGCCTCCACCCGGTCAGGTTGGGTTTCTACACCGGGGAGCTGTTTTTT
CDR3 protein: CASRLHPVRLGFYTGELFF

D gene: TRBD1
J gene: TRBJ2-3
V gene: TRBV27
clone size: few
CDR3 DNA: TGTGCCAGCAGTCCGGGAAGACAGGGTGGCGAAGATACGCAGTATTTT
CDR3 protein: CASSPGRQGGEDTQYF

D gene: TRBD2
J gene: TRBJ2-7
V gene: TRBV5-1
clone size: NA
CDR3 DNA: TGCGCCAGCAGCTTGGGCGGACTAGCTTCCTACGAGCAGTACTTC
CDR3 protein: CASSLGGLASYEQYF

D gene: NA
J gene: TRBJ1-6
V gene: TRBV7-6
clone size: NA
CDR3 DNA: TGTGCCAGCAGCAGCAGCTCCTATAATTCACCCCTCCACTTT
CDR3 protein: CASSSSSYNSPLHF

D gene: NA
J gene: TRBJ2-2
V gene: TRBV10-3
clone size: NA
CDR3 DNA: TGTGCCATCAGCGGTGGACAGCTGAACACCGGGGAGCTGTTTTTT
CDR3 protein: CAISGGQLNTGELFF

D gene: NA
J gene: TRBJ2-3
V gene: TRBV5-5
clone size: few
CDR3 DNA: TGTGCCAGCAGACCGAGCGAAGCTACGCAGTATTTT
CDR3 protein: CASRPSEATQYF

D gene: TRBD2
J gene: TRBJ2-1
V gene: TRBV29-1
clone size: NA
CDR3 DNA: TGCAGCGGGGGACTAGCGGGAATACACTACAATGAGCAGTTCTTC
CDR3 protein: CSGGLAGIHYNEQFF

D gene: NA
J gene: TRBJ1-1
V gene: TRBV6-5
clone size: NA
CDR3 DNA: TGTGCCACTGGGGCGGGGGCCGTGAACACTGAAGCTTTCTTT
CDR3 protein: CATGAGAVNTEAFF

D gene: TRBD2
J gene: TRBJ2-4
V gene: TRBV5-1
clone size: NA
CDR3 DNA: TGCGCCAGCTCGTCCTCAGCGGGATCAAACATTCAGTACTTC
CDR3 protein: CASSSSAGSNIQYF

D gene: TRBD1
J gene: TRBJ1-2
V gene: TRBV12-3/TRBV12-4
clone size: NA
CDR3 DNA: TGTGCCAGCAGACTGACAGGGTTGGACTATGGCTACACCTTC
CDR3 protein: CASRLTGLDYGYTF

D gene: NA
J gene: TRBJ2-5
V gene: TRBV7-9
clone size: large
CDR3 DNA: TGTGCCAGCAGGGTCGACATGAACCAGGAGACCCAGTACTTC
CDR3 protein: CASRVDMNQETQYF

D gene: NA
J gene: TRBJ1-5
V gene: TRBV7-9
clone size: NA
CDR3 DNA: TGTGCCAGCAGCATAGGCAAGGACGGGGGGGCTCAGCCCCAGCATTTT
CDR3 protein: CASSIGKDGGAQPQHF

D gene: NA
J gene: TRBJ2-2
V gene: TRBV20-1
clone size: NA
CDR3 DNA: TGCAGTGCTAGGACGGGCTCAGCCGGGGAGCTGTTTTTT
CDR3 protein: CSARTGSAGELFF

D gene: NA
J gene: TRBJ1-2
V gene: TRBV29-1
clone size: few
CDR3 DNA: TGCAGCGTTGCTGCGGGGGCCGGCTATGGCTACACCTTC
CDR3 protein: CSVAAGAGYGYTF

D gene: NA
J gene: TRBJ2-7
V gene: TRBV29-1
clone size: NA
CDR3 DNA: TGCAGCGCTCGGACCTCCTACGAGCAGTACTTC
CDR3 protein: CSARTSYEQYF

D gene: NA
J gene: TRBJ1-3
V gene: TRBV4-2
clone size: NA
CDR3 DNA: TGTGCCAGCAGCCAAGACGGGGGCTCTGGAAACACCATATATTTT
CDR3 protein: CASSQDGGSGNTIYF

D gene: NA
J gene: TRBJ2-1
V gene: TRBV12-2
clone size: NA
CDR3 DNA: TGTGCAAGTCGCTTAGATATAGCGGAGAAAACCTACAATGAGCAGTTCTTC
CDR3 protein: CASRLDIAEKTYNEQFF

D gene: TRBD2
J gene: TRBJ2-3
V gene: TRBV13
clone size: NA
CDR3 DNA: TGTGCCAGCAGCAGACTAGCGGGGGCCGCAGATACGCAGTATTTT
CDR3 protein: CASSRLAGAADTQYF

D gene: NA
J gene: TRBJ1-2
V gene: TRBV20-1
clone size: medium-sized
CDR3 DNA: TGCAGTGCTACTCCGGGAGCCTATGGCTACACCTTC
CDR3 protein: CSATPGAYGYTF

D gene: NA
J gene: TRBJ2-5
V gene: TRBV7-7
clone size: few
CDR3 DNA: TGTGCTAGCAGCTCAAACCCCGGGGAGACCCAGTACTTC
CDR3 protein: CASSSNPGETQYF

D gene: NA
J gene: TRBJ2-5
V gene: TRBV24-1
clone size: NA
CDR3 DNA: TGTGCCACCAGTGATGGTGGGAAGGAGACCCAGTACTTC
CDR3 protein: CATSDGGKETQYF

D gene: TRBD2
J gene: TRBJ2-3
V gene: TRBV4-2
clone size: few
CDR3 DNA: TGTGCCAGCAGCCGAACTAGCGGGACCTCCCCAGATACGCAGTATTTT
CDR3 protein: CASSRTSGTSPDTQYF

D gene: NA
J gene: TRBJ1-2
V gene: TRBV20-1
clone size: NA
CDR3 DNA: TGCAGTGCTGGGGACGGCCGGGCGGCTAACTATGGCTACACCTTC
CDR3 protein: CSAGDGRAANYGYTF

D gene: NA
J gene: TRBJ2-7
V gene: TRBV11-3
clone size: NA
CDR3 DNA: TGTGCCAGCAGCTTAGACAGTTTTTCCTACTACGAGCAGTACTTC
CDR3 protein: CASSLDSFSYYEQYF

D gene: NA
J gene: TRBJ1-2
V gene: TRBV27
clone size: NA
CDR3 DNA: TGTGCCAGCAGTTCCGGCCCCTTTTGGGGCTACACCTTC
CDR3 protein: CASSSGPFWGYTF

D gene: TRBD1
J gene: TRBJ2-2
V gene: TRBV4-1
clone size: NA
CDR3 DNA: TGCGCCAGCAGCCACCCACCGGGACAGGGGGGAACCGGGGAGCTGTTTTTT
CDR3 protein: CASSHPPGQGGTGELFF

D gene: TRBD2
J gene: TRBJ2-7
V gene: TRBV7-2
clone size: NA
CDR3 DNA: TGTGCCAGCAGCTTTAGCGGGAGCTACGAGCAGTACTTC
CDR3 protein: CASSFSGSYEQYF

D gene: TRBD1
J gene: TRBJ1-1
V gene: TRBV29-1
clone size: NA
CDR3 DNA: TGCAGCGCTGGACAGGGTAACACTGAAGCTTTCTTT
CDR3 protein: CSAGQGNTEAFF

D gene: NA
J gene: TRBJ2-3
V gene: TRBV10-1
clone size: once
CDR3 DNA: TGCGCCACATCAGCTAGAGGAGCGGCAGATACGCAGTATTTT
CDR3 protein: CATSARGAADTQYF

D gene: NA
J gene: TRBJ2-3
V gene: TRBV5-1
clone size: NA
CDR3 DNA: TGCGCCAGCAGCTTGGTTGCCAGGGCGGAGGATACGCAGTATTTT
CDR3 protein: CASSLVARAEDTQYF

D gene: TRBD2
J gene: TRBJ2-1
V gene: TRBV5-1
clone size: NA
CDR3 DNA: TGCGCCAGCAGCTTGACTAGCGGGCCGTACAATGAGCAGTTCTTC
CDR3 protein: CASSLTSGPYNEQFF

D gene: TRBD1
J gene: TRBJ1-1
V gene: TRBV7-6
clone size: NA
CDR3 DNA: TGTGCCAGCAGCTTCACAGGGGTTGCTGAAGCTTTCTTT
CDR3 protein: CASSFTGVAEAFF

D gene: NA
J gene: TRBJ2-7
V gene: TRBV5-1
clone size: NA
CDR3 DNA: TGCGCCAGCAGCTTGCGTATGGACGAGCAGTACTTC
CDR3 protein: CASSLRMDEQYF

D gene: NA
J gene: TRBJ2-5
V gene: TRBV4-2
clone size: NA
CDR3 DNA: TGTGCCAGCAGCCAAAAGGGACGGGAGCTTCAAGAGACCCAGTACTTC
CDR3 protein: CASSQKGRELQETQYF

D gene: NA
J gene: TRBJ2-7
V gene: TRBV20-1
clone size: NA
CDR3 DNA: TGCAGTGCTACGTCTGCCTACGAGCAGTACTTC
CDR3 protein: CSATSAYEQYF

D gene: NA
J gene: TRBJ2-1
V gene: TRBV20-1
clone size: NA
CDR3 DNA: TGCAGTGCGAGTAAGCGGGATGAGCAGTTCTTC
CDR3 protein: CSASKRDEQFF

D gene: NA
J gene: TRBJ1-5
V gene: TRBV10-2
clone size: NA
CDR3 DNA: TGCGCCAGCAGTGAGTCCGACCTATGTCAGCCCCAGCATTTT
CDR3 protein: CASSESDLCQPQHF

D gene: NA
J gene: TRBJ2-3
V gene: TRBV6-1
clone size: NA
CDR3 DNA: TGTGCCAGCAGATCCACGGCGGGTACGCAGTATTTT
CDR3 protein: CASRSTAGTQYF

D gene: NA
J gene: TRBJ1-2
V gene: TRBV5-1
clone size: once
CDR3 DNA: TGCGCCAGCAGCTTGGTGGGCAGCGTAAACTATGGCTACACCTTC
CDR3 protein: CASSLVGSVNYGYTF

D gene: NA
J gene: TRBJ2-7
V gene: TRBV20-1
clone size: NA
CDR3 DNA: TGCAGTGCTAGAGATTCGGGACTCTACGAGCAGTACTTC
CDR3 protein: CSARDSGLYEQYF

D gene: NA
J gene: TRBJ2-6
V gene: TRBV6-1
clone size: NA
CDR3 DNA: TGTGCCAGCATGGTGGGTCCCGGCTCTGGGGCCAACGTCCTGACTTTC
CDR3 protein: CASMVGPGSGANVLTF

D gene: TRBD1
J gene: TRBJ2-2
V gene: TRBV29-1
clone size: once
CDR3 DNA: TGCAGCGTTTCTGAGGGGGCCACCGGGGAGCTGTTTTTT
CDR3 protein: CSVSEGATGELFF

D gene: NA
J gene: TRBJ2-6
V gene: TRBV5-1
clone size: NA
CDR3 DNA: TGCGCCAGCAGCCAGGGGACGGGGGCCAACGTCCTGACTTTC
CDR3 protein: CASSQGTGANVLTF

D gene: NA
J gene: TRBJ2-3
V gene: TRBV20-1
clone size: once
CDR3 DNA: TGCAGTGCTAGAGACCTCACAGATACGCAGTATTTT
CDR3 protein: CSARDLTDTQYF

D gene: NA
J gene: TRBJ2-5
V gene: TRBV20-1
clone size: NA
CDR3 DNA: TGCAGTGGAAGAGGAGGGACTGAGGTGCAGACCCAGTACTTC
CDR3 protein: CSGRGGTEVQTQYF

D gene: NA
J gene: TRBJ2-7
V gene: TRBV7-2
clone size: NA
CDR3 DNA: TGTGCCAGCAGCTTCAGAGATAACTACGAGCAGTACTTC
CDR3 protein: CASSFRDNYEQYF

D gene: TRBD1
J gene: TRBJ2-3
V gene: TRBV9
clone size: NA
CDR3 DNA: TGTGCCAGCAGTTACCGACAGGGATCAGATACGCAGTATTTT
CDR3 protein: CASSYRQGSDTQYF

D gene: TRBD1
J gene: TRBJ1-5
V gene: TRBV29-1
clone size: NA
CDR3 DNA: TGCAGCGCAACTGACAGGGACGGGCAGCCCCAGCATTTT
CDR3 protein: CSATDRDGQPQHF

D gene: NA
J gene: TRBJ1-2
V gene: TRBV20-1
clone size: NA
CDR3 DNA: TGCAGTGCTAGAGACGATCATGGCTACACCTTC
CDR3 protein: CSARDDHGYTF